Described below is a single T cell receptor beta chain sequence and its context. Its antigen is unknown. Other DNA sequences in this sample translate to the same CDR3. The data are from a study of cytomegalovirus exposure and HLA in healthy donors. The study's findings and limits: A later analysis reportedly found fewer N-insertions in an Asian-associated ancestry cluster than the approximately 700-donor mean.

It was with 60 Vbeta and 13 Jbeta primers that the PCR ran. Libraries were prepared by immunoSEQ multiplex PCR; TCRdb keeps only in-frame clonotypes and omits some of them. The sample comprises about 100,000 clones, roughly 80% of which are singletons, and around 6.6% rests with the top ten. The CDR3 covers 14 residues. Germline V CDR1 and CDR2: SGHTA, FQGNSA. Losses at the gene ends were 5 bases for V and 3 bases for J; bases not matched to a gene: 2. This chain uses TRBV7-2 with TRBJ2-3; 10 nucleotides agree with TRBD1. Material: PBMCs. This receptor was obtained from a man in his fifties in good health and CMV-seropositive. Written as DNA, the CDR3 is TGTGCCAGCAGCCGGGACAGGGGAACAGATACGCAGTATTTT. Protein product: CASSRDRGTDTQYF.